The 31 T cell receptor beta chains below were found in one sample sequenced in a study of blood T cell repertoires in COVID-19. Some clones are missing from TCRdb's copy, which holds only in-frame ones; the method was immunoSEQ multiplex PCR. Of around 400,000 clones in the sample, roughly 84% were seen once. Sequenced material: PBMCs or T cells enriched from blood (not recorded which). These receptors all stem from a woman aged 18-30 years who had been exposed to COVID-19.

The chain has TRBV4-3 and TRBJ2-2; 9 nucleotides match TRBD2. CDR3 length: 18 residues. From germline, CDR1 is LGHNA and CDR2 YSLEER. Trimming cost V 4 bases and J 5 bases; bases outside gene matches: 14. The CDR3, as DNA: TGCGCCAGCAGCCTAACTCGCGGGGGGGGCGAAGGAACCGGGGAGCTGTTTTTT. This translates into CASSLTRGGGEGTGELFF.

The genes are TRBV7-2 and TRBJ2-7; D not resolved. CDR1 and CDR2 from the germline V gene are SGHTA and FQGNSA. With 5 bases removed from V and 0 bases from J, the gap between germline ends came to 14 bases. CDR3 length: 15 amino acids. The CDR3 DNA reads as TGTGCCAGCAGCCGGAGTCTCCTAAGCTCCTACGAGCAGTACTTC. Translation gives CASSRSLLSSYEQYF.

V usage is TRBV7-2 and J usage is TRBJ2-7; 7 bases align to TRBD1. Germline-derived CDR1 and CDR2 are SGHTA and FQGNSA. Trimming cost V 8 bases and J 7 bases; bases outside gene matches: 8. CDR3 length equals 12 residues. The CDR3 loop reads CASSYRGGEQYF. The CDR3 DNA follows: TGTGCCAGCTCTTACAGGGGTGGGGAGCAGTACTTC. The whole variable domain, filled in from reference TRBV7-2 and TRBJ2-7, reads GAGVSQSPSNKVTEKGKDVELRCDPISGHTALYWYRQSLGQGLEFLIYFQGNSAPDKSGLPSDRFSAERTGGSVSTLTIQRTQQEDSAVYLCASSYRGGEQYFGPGTRLTVT.

The chain couples TRBV28 to TRBJ2-2, with a weak D call TRBD2 (5 bases). Germline V lookup: CDR1 MDHEN, CDR2 SYDVKM. V was cut by 6 bases and J by 5 bases, with 19 bases left in between. This CDR3 comprises 16 residues. CDR3: CASSPSGGDWTGELFF. For the CDR3, the DNA is TGTGCCAGCAGCCCGAGTGGAGGCGATTGGACCGGGGAGCTGTTTTTT.

The V gene is TRBV2, the J gene TRBJ2-3; the D gene is possibly TRBD1 (5 bases). This CDR3 comprises 13 residues. V was clipped by 7 bases and J by 6 bases, with 14 bases between them. The germline V gene has CDR1 SNHLY and CDR2 FYNNEI. CDR3 DNA sequence: TGTGCCAGCACAAGACAGCCGGAGGATACGCAGTATTTT. Amino acid sequence: CASTRQPEDTQYF.

The rearrangement joins TRBV7-9 to TRBJ2-5; TRBD1 matches at 7 bases. The CDR3 consists of 15 residues. Per the germline V gene, CDR1 is SEHNR and CDR2 is FQNEAQ (reference sequence). V gave up 5 bases and J gave up 2 bases; unmatched junction bases: 8. The CDR3 DNA reads as TGTGCCAGCAGCCTCCACCGACAGGGACAAGAGACCCAGTACTTC. Translating it yields CASSLHRQGQETQYF.

J is TRBJ1-4 and V is TRBV6-5; 10 bases are shared with TRBD1. After removal of 2 bases from V and 7 bases from J, the junction contained 4 bases not matched to a gene. Germline loops: CDR1 MNHEY, CDR2 SVGAGI. This CDR3 spans 15 amino acids. DNA for the CDR3: TGTGCCAGCAGTTACGGGGACAGGGGAAGTGAAAAACTGTTTTTT. Residues: CASSYGDRGSEKLFF.

The genes are TRBV18 and TRBJ2-7, with D possibly matching TRBD2 (6 bases). Germline V gene lookup returns CDR1 KGHSH and CDR2 LQKENI. Trimming pared 3 bases from V and 1 base from J, leaving 16 bases between. The CDR3 contains 16 residues. In nucleotides, the CDR3 is TGTGCCAGCTCACCTTCTTTCACGGGGGTGTCCTACGAGCAGTACTTC. Its protein product is CASSPSFTGVSYEQYF.

The rearrangement uses TRBV1 and TRBJ1-5; the table names TRBD1, a call not compared with the DNA. TRBV1 is flagged as a pseudogene. The CDR3 consists of 18 residues. The CDR3 region has the DNA TGCACCAGCAGCCACGACCCGGGACAGGGGAACCTTCATCAGCCCCAGCATTTT. Its protein product is CTSSHDPGQGNLHQPQHF.

Regarding this clone: Other nucleotide sequences in the sample specify the same CDR3. The rearrangement links TRBV28 to TRBJ2-3, with TRBD1 identical over 9 bases. From germline, CDR1 is MDHEN and CDR2 SYDVKM. This CDR3 is built from 15 residues. V was clipped by 5 bases and J by 3 bases; unmatched bases: 6. In DNA form, the CDR3 reads TGTGCCAGCAGTACTCAAGGGACAGGGACAGATACGCAGTATTTT. Its protein is CASSTQGTGTDTQYF.

V usage is TRBV30 and J usage is TRBJ1-6, with 8 nucleotides matching TRBD1. V lost 1 base, J lost 7 bases, and 0 bases stayed unmatched. There are 13 residues in the CDR3. CDR1 is GTSNPN, CDR2 SVGIG, per germline (reference sequence). CDR3 protein: CAWSGDRNSPLHF. Written as DNA, the CDR3 is TGTGCCTGGAGTGGGGACAGGAATTCACCCCTCCACTTT.

The rearrangement links TRBV28 to TRBJ2-3; TRBD2 agrees at 8 bases. CDR1 and CDR2 (germline): MDHEN, SYDVKM. V lost 2 bases and J lost 8; bases outside the gene matches: 21. The length of the CDR3 is 19 residues. The CDR3 nucleotides are TGTGCCAGCAGTTTAAGGAGGATACTAGCGGCCGCCCCAATGGGTACGCAGTATTTT. It codes for CASSLRRILAAAPMGTQYF.

A few counts support this clone. J is TRBJ2-7 and V is TRBV27, with TRBD2 matching over 11 bases. The CDR3 consists of 14 residues. Germline V gives CDR1 MNHEY, CDR2 SMNVEV (reference sequence). V was clipped by 7 bases and J by 2 bases; unmatched bases: 4. The CDR3 loop is CASKRTSGPYEQYF. For the CDR3, the DNA is TGTGCCAGCAAAAGGACTAGCGGGCCCTACGAGCAGTACTTC.

This sequence joins TRBV6-5 and TRBJ1-4; D not resolved. Germline V CDR1 and CDR2: MNHEY, SVGAGI. V was pared by 3 bases and J by 8 bases, with 19 bases between. CDR3 length: 16 residues. The CDR3 loop reads CASSYSGLWSTEKLFF. DNA of the CDR3: TGTGCCAGCAGTTATTCAGGACTCTGGAGTACGGAAAAACTGTTTTTT.

The chain employs TRBV5-1 and TRBJ2-2, with TRBD2 identical over 8 bases. Per germline, CDR1 SGHRS and CDR2 YFSETQ. Unmatched junction bases numbered 7, after V lost 4 bases and J lost 5 bases. The CDR3 spans 15 residues. This chain's CDR3 is CASSPLASGTGELFF. CDR3 sequence (DNA): TGCGCCAGCAGCCCCCTGGCTAGCGGGACCGGGGAGCTGTTTTTT.

This chain links TRBV6-5 with TRBJ2-1; TRBD1 agrees at 7 bases. The CDR3 runs to 16 residues. CDR1 and CDR2 from the germline V gene are MNHEY and SVGAGI. The junction had 12 bases not matched to a gene; V was cut back by 3 bases and J by 7 bases. The CDR3 loop reads CASSYEGAGGANEQFF. CDR3 bases: TGTGCCAGCAGTTATGAGGGAGCAGGGGGAGCAAATGAGCAGTTCTTC.

The V gene is TRBV30, the J gene TRBJ2-1; 7 nucleotides align to TRBD2. Trimming took 2 bases from V and 7 from J; bases not matched to a gene: 11. The CDR3 is made up of 15 amino acids. The germline gives CDR1 GTSNPN, CDR2 SVGIG (reference sequence). CDR3 DNA sequence: TGTGCCTGGAGTAGGTACAGGACTAGGCGGAATGAGCAGTTCTTC. Protein: CAWSRYRTRRNEQFF.

The genes are TRBV7-8 and TRBJ2-7; 7 positions agree with TRBD2. This CDR3 contains 15 residues. Germline CDR1 reads SGHVS; CDR2 reads FQNEAQ. V gave up 1 base and J gave up 0 bases; unmatched junction bases: 3. In DNA form, the CDR3 reads TGTGCCAGCAGCTTAGATCCTAGCGGCTCCTACGAGCAGTACTTC. Protein sequence: CASSLDPSGSYEQYF.

The chain combines TRBV6-5 with TRBJ2-3; a possible D gene is TRBD2 (5 bases). V lost 5 bases and J lost 4, with 16 bases in between. The CDR3 consists of 15 residues. Germline values: CDR1 MNHEY, CDR2 SVGAGI. This chain's CDR3 is CASSTPTTFSDTQYF. CDR3 DNA sequence: TGTGCCAGCAGTACACCGACTACATTCTCAGATACGCAGTATTTT.

This clone was seen a single time. This chain connects TRBV20-1 to TRBJ1-1, with D unclear. The germline V gene has CDR1 DFQATT and CDR2 SNEGSKA (reference sequence). CDR3 length: 11 residues. V was pared by 5 bases and J by 11 bases, with 15 bases between. CDR3 residues: CSAHGPWEAFF. CDR3 nucleotide sequence: TGCAGTGCTCATGGACCCTGGGAGGCTTTCTTT.

The rearrangement links TRBV28 to TRBJ2-7, with 7 bases identical to TRBD1. V lost 4 bases and J lost 1; bases outside the gene matches: 7. The CDR3 spans 15 residues. Germline-derived CDR1 and CDR2 are MDHEN and SYDVKM. The CDR3 loop reads CASSSRTGFSYEQYF. The CDR3 DNA is TGTGCCAGCAGTTCCCGGACAGGTTTTTCCTACGAGCAGTACTTC.

The chain couples TRBV7-3 to TRBJ2-1, with D maybe TRBD1 (6 bases). CDR1 is SGHTA, CDR2 FQGTGA, per germline. V gave up 4 bases and J gave up 7 bases, with 11 bases separating them. This CDR3 region has 13 residues. The CDR3 nucleotides are TGTGCCAGCAGCTCCAATACAGGGAATGAGCAGTTCTTC. Translated: CASSSNTGNEQFF.

V and J are TRBV2 and TRBJ2-2; TRBD2 aligns across 7 bases. Per germline, CDR1 SNHLY and CDR2 FYNNEI. This CDR3 comprises 15 residues. V trimming: 4 bases; J trimming: 1 base; junction bases outside the gene matches: 3. The CDR3 DNA reads as TGTGCCAGCAGTGGCATAGCGGGGAACACCGGGGAGCTGTTTTTT. As protein: CASSGIAGNTGELFF.

The chain combines TRBV10-2 with TRBJ2-7; 8 bases align to TRBD2. This CDR3 has 12 amino acids. The germline V gene has CDR1 WSHSY and CDR2 SAAADI. Trimming removed 5 bases from V and 6 bases from J; junction bases left unmatched: 3. This CDR3 is CASSPSGSEQYF. CDR3 DNA: TGCGCCAGCAGTCCGAGCGGGAGCGAGCAGTACTTC.

This sequence joins TRBV19 and TRBJ2-5, with D tentatively TRBD2 (5 bases). The CDR3 sequence is 13 residues long. The V and J ends lost 10 bases and 2 bases respectively, with 14 bases between them. CDR1 and CDR2 from the germline V gene are LNHDA and SQIVND (reference sequence). The CDR3 reads CATARGSQETQYF. The DNA of the CDR3 is TGTGCCACCGCTCGGGGTAGTCAAGAGACCCAGTACTTC.

This chain uses TRBV28 with TRBJ1-6, with no clear D. CDR1 is MDHEN and CDR2 is SYDVKM in the germline V gene. This CDR3 contains 9 residues. V dropped 10 bases and J dropped 16 bases, with 11 bases sitting between them. CDR3 residues: CAISAPLHF. CDR3 nucleotides: TGTGCCATCTCTGCGCCGCTCCACTTT.

The CDR3 loop reads CASSLHDRSNSPLHF. In DNA form, the CDR3 reads TGTGCCAGCAGTTTACACGACAGGTCGAATTCACCCCTCCACTTT. The chain has TRBV28 and TRBJ1-6; possibly TRBD1 for D (6 bases). The ends were cut back, 2 bases at V and 7 bases at J, with 12 bases in the middle. Germline CDR1 is MDHEN and CDR2 is SYDVKM. The CDR3 covers 15 residues.

V usage is TRBV5-6 and J usage is TRBJ1-3; a possible D gene is TRBD1 (5 bases). The CDR3 contains 16 residues. The ends were cut back, 0 bases at V and 0 bases at J, with 10 bases in the middle. The V gene's germline CDR1 is SGHDT and CDR2 YYEEEE. DNA of the CDR3: TGTGCCAGCAGCTTGGCCGGGCAGGGCTCTGGAAACACCATATATTTT. It codes for CASSLAGQGSGNTIYF.

As regards this clone: Other DNA sequences of this sample code for an identical CDR3. The V and J genes are TRBV18 and TRBJ1-1; D is perhaps TRBD1 (5 bases). From germline, CDR1 is KGHSH and CDR2 LQKENI. V was clipped by 6 bases and J by 0 bases, with 11 bases between them. This CDR3 has 14 residues. This CDR3 reads CASSPDRMNTEAFF. In DNA form, the CDR3 reads TGTGCCAGCTCTCCCGACAGAATGAACACTGAAGCTTTCTTT.

The CDR3, as DNA: TGTGCCAGCAGGCATGGGGGGTTAATGAACACTGAAGCTTTCTTT. Protein sequence: CASRHGGLMNTEAFF. V and J are TRBV28 and TRBJ1-1; the D gene is possibly TRBD1 (5 bases). This CDR3 has 15 amino acids. Trimming cost V 6 bases and J 0 bases, with 14 bases left between them. Germline values: CDR1 MDHEN, CDR2 SYDVKM.

The rearrangement links TRBV28 to TRBJ2-6; the D gene is possibly TRBD2 (6 bases). The V end lost 3 bases, the J end lost 2 bases, and 11 bases lay between the germline ends. This CDR3 region has 16 residues. CDR1 is MDHEN, CDR2 SYDVKM, per germline. The CDR3 nucleotides read TGTGCCAGCAGTTTTTATTCTAGCGCTGGGGCCAACGTCCTGACTTTC. Protein: CASSFYSSAGANVLTF.